This TCR beta chain was identified in a study of Ad26.COV2.S vaccination and SARS-CoV-2 variants. Study in general: Of the COV1001 trial arms, the Ad26.COV2.S arm included the donor. General observations from the study: Reportedly, spike-specific CD8+ and CD4+ T cell responses achieved substantial breadth once vaccination had taken place. Possible underestimation of total T cell responses by the TCR breadth and depth analyses was noted.

Indicated treatment: around 19 received Ad26.COV2.S at low or high dose, single or two shots; about 5 received placebo; per-sample allocation not given. At day 63 after the first vaccine or placebo injection, samples were drawn. The germline V and J ends were trimmed by 4 bases and 0 bases, with 14 bases remaining between them. This CDR3 has 16 residues. Germline CDR1 SGHNT, CDR2 YENEEA. Clones were read by immunoSEQ multiplex PCR, and TCRdb kept only the in-frame ones, dropping some. The profile shows fewer than 400,000 clones, 75% to 90% of them singletons. Points on this clone: Its antigen is not known.

This TCR was recovered from a person aged 18-60 years who received the Ad26.COV2.S COVID-19 vaccine or a placebo. The chain recombines TRBV11-3 with TRBJ2-3; no clear D gene. Specimen: peripheral blood, collected in a trial of Ad26.COV2.S vaccine versus placebo. CDR3 sequence (DNA): TGTGCCAGCAGCTGGGCCGGGCCACTTAGCACAGATACGCAGTATTTT. Its protein product is CASSWAGPLSTDTQYF.